This TCR beta chain was found in a study of glioma-infiltrating T cells. General observations from the study: Non-neoplastic patients had below-expected tissue-blood divergence, while all gliomas exceeded expectation. CDR3 overlap between tissue and blood was very small.

This clonotype has a count of ten or more. Its antigen is unknown. Using RNA template, CDR3s of TCR alpha and beta were amplified with iRepertoire arm-PCR. Input was 100-400 ng of tissue mRNA or PBMC total RNA. A single record per CDR3 protein comes from TCRdb applying MiXCR to the multiplex PCR reads. The sample lists under 150,000 distinct CDR3 sequences, about two fifths occurring once. The specimen was glioma tissue, nonneoplastic brain tissue, or PBMCs (not recorded which). This clonotype originated in a human donor with low-grade glioma or glioblastoma, undergoing nonglioma brain surgery, or in good health (not recorded which).

The CDR3 protein is CASSLGRDTQYF. CDR3 in DNA: TGTGCCAGCAGCTTAGGGCGAGATACGCAGTATTTT. This chain joins TRBV7-9 and TRBJ2-3; D call uncertain. The CDR3 spans 12 residues. Germline V CDR1 and CDR2: SEHNR, FQNEAQ (reference sequence). V was shortened by 1 base and J by 5 bases, with 4 bases between the two germline ends.